The rows below give T cell receptor beta chains drawn from one sample of a study of T and B cells in COVID-19 patients. TCRdb processed the multiplex PCR reads anew with MiXCR; each CDR3 protein has one entry. The sample yields fewer than 20,000 distinct CDR3 sequences, around a third seen once. What was sequenced was blood. The origin of the receptors is a human donor with active COVID-19. CDR3s include the opening cysteine and the closing phenylalanine or tryptophan. The D gene is left open where the match is weak. Expanded clones get a size class; other rows say once, few or many, or leave the size out.

TRBD2 | few | TRBJ2-3 | TRBV10-3 | CAISELAGSSTDTQYF | TGTGCCATCAGTGAACTAGCGGGCAGTAGCACAGATACGCAGTATTTT
- | once | TRBJ2-1 | TRBV2 | CASKSRASYNEQFF | TGTGCCAGCAAGAGCAGGGCCTCCTACAATGAGCAGTTCTTC
- | - | TRBJ1-2 | TRBV20-1 | CSAGLGGYTF | TGCAGTGCTGGCTTAGGAGGCTACACCTTC
- | - | TRBJ1-5 | TRBV6-2/TRBV6-3 | CASSYSGKPQHF | TGTGCCAGCAGTTACTCGGGCAAGCCCCAGCATTTT
- | - | TRBJ2-5 | TRBV20-1 | CSAPRAEETQYF | TGCAGTGCTCCTCGGGCGGAAGAGACCCAGTACTTC
TRBD1 | - | TRBJ1-2 | TRBV12-3/TRBV12-4 | CASNMGQLDYGYTF | TGTGCCAGCAATATGGGACAGCTAGACTATGGCTACACCTTC
- | - | TRBJ1-1 | TRBV29-1 | CSVRRGRGSTEAFF | TGCAGCGTTAGAAGAGGGAGGGGAAGCACTGAAGCTTTCTTT
- | many | TRBJ2-2 | TRBV12-3/TRBV12-4 | CASSLGTLEGELFF | TGTGCCAGCAGTTTAGGGACCCTAGAGGGGGAGCTGTTTTTT
TRBD2 | few | TRBJ2-7 | TRBV13 | CASSLSRTSSYEQYF | TGTGCCAGCAGCTTAAGTAGGACTAGCTCCTACGAGCAGTACTTC
TRBD1 | - | TRBJ1-5 | TRBV19 | CASSPSRDRGPYSNQPQHF | TGTGCCAGTAGCCCTTCGAGAGACAGGGGCCCATATAGCAATCAGCCCCAGCATTTT
- | - | TRBJ2-3 | TRBV5-1 | CASTRGEGTQYF | TGCGCCAGCACCCGCGGGGAAGGGACGCAGTATTTT
- | - | TRBJ1-4 | TRBV15 | CATSSAVLINEKLFF | TGTGCCACCAGCAGTGCAGTGCTCATAAATGAAAAACTGTTTTTT
- | few | TRBJ1-1 | TRBV6-5 | CASSLYREYTEAFF | TGTGCCAGCAGTTTATACAGGGAGTACACTGAAGCTTTCTTT
- | many | TRBJ2-5 | TRBV19 | CASSKPGLPQETQYF | TGTGCCAGTAGTAAGCCGGGACTGCCTCAAGAGACCCAGTACTTC
- | once | TRBJ2-2 | TRBV20-1 | CSARLGTGELFF | TGCAGTGCTAGATTGGGTACCGGGGAGCTGTTTTTT
TRBD2 | - | TRBJ2-2 | TRBV12-3/TRBV12-4 | CASSFTGGAYTGELFF | TGTGCCAGCAGTTTTACGGGGGGGGCGTACACCGGGGAGCTGTTTTTT
- | - | TRBJ2-5 | TRBV6-5 | CASSNSGGETQYF | TGTGCCAGCAGTAATAGCGGCGGGGAGACCCAGTACTTC
- | many | TRBJ2-5 | TRBV19 | CATKSRMGLETQYF | TGTGCCACTAAAAGTCGGATGGGACTAGAGACCCAGTACTTC
TRBD2 | - | TRBJ2-7 | TRBV12-3/TRBV12-4 | CASSFRTSGGAVEQYF | TGTGCCAGCAGTTTCAGGACTAGCGGGGGGGCCGTAGAGCAGTACTTC
- | - | TRBJ1-2 | TRBV13 | CASSTWGYGYTF | TGTGCCAGCAGCACCTGGGGGTATGGCTACACCTTC
TRBD2 | - | TRBJ2-1 | TRBV5-4 | CASSTGTSGLYNEQFF | TGTGCCAGCAGCACCGGGACTAGCGGGCTCTACAATGAGCAGTTCTTC
TRBD2 | few | TRBJ2-3 | TRBV6-4 | CASSDSPSGLGTDTQYF | TGTGCCAGCAGTGACTCGCCTAGCGGCCTAGGCACAGATACGCAGTATTTT
- | medium-sized | TRBJ1-1 | TRBV29-1 | CSVGGQATEAFF | TGCAGCGTTGGAGGGCAGGCCACTGAAGCTTTCTTT
TRBD1 | few | TRBJ1-1 | TRBV19 | CASSLGQGWGTEAFF | TGTGCCAGTAGTTTGGGACAGGGATGGGGAACTGAAGCTTTCTTT
- | - | TRBJ2-5 | TRBV19 | CASTLSGAQGETQYF | TGTGCCAGTACCCTGAGCGGGGCCCAGGGGGAGACCCAGTACTTC
TRBD1 | - | TRBJ2-3 | TRBV6-1 | CAISLGQGTDTLYF | TGTGCCATCAGCCTGGGACAGGGGACAGATACGCTGTATTTT
TRBD1 | few | TRBJ1-6 | TRBV6-5 | CASSMGQPRQGRSSPLHF | TGTGCCAGCAGCATGGGACAGCCTCGCCAGGGGCGTTCGTCACCCCTCCACTTT
- | few | TRBJ2-7 | TRBV12-3/TRBV12-4 | CASSLVQGNEQYF | TGTGCCAGCAGTTTAGTGCAGGGAAACGAGCAGTACTTC
TRBD1 | medium-sized | TRBJ2-1 | TRBV19 | CASSILGKGQSHNEQFF | TGTGCCAGTAGTATCCTTGGTAAGGGACAGTCTCACAATGAGCAGTTCTTC
TRBD1 | few | TRBJ1-4 | TRBV5-4 | CASSRPGQGGEKLFF | TGTGCCAGCAGCCGCCCGGGACAGGGAGGTGAAAAACTGTTTTTT